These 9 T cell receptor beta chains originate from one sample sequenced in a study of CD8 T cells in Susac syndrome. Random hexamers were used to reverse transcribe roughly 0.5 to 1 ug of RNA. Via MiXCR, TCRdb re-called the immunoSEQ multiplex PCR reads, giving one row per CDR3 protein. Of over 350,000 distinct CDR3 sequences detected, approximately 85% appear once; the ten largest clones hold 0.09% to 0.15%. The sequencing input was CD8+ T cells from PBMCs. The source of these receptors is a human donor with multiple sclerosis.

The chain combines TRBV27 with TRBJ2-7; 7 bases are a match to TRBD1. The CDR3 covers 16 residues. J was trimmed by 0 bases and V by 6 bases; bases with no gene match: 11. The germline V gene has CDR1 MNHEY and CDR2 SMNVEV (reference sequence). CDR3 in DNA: TGTGCCAGCAGCCCCACTCCCGGGACAGTCTCCTACGAGCAGTACTTC. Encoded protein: CASSPTPGTVSYEQYF.

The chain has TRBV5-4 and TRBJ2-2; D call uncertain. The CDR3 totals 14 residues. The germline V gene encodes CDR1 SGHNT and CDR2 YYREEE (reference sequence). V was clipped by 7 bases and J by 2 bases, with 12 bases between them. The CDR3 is CASASGRNTGELFF. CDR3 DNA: TGTGCCAGCGCTTCTGGACGAAACACCGGGGAGCTGTTTTTT.

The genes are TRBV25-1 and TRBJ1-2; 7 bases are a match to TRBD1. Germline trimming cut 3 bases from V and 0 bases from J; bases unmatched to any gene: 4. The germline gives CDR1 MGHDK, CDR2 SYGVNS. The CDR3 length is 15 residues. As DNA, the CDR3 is TGTGCCAGCAGTGATGTGAGGGGGCCTAACTATGGCTACACCTTC. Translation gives CASSDVRGPNYGYTF.

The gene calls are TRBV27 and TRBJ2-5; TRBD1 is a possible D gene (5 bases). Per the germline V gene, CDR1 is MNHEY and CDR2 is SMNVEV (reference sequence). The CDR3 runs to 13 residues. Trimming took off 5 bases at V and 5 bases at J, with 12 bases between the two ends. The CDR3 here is CASSPQGPETQYF. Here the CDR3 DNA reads TGTGCCAGCAGTCCCCAGGGTCCTGAGACCCAGTACTTC.

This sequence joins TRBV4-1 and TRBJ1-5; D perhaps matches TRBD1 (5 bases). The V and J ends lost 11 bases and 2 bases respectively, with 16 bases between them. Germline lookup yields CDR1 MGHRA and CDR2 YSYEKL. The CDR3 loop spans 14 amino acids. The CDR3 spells CAAGTTYGNQPQHF. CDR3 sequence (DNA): TGCGCCGCCGGGACTACTTATGGCAATCAGCCCCAGCATTTT.

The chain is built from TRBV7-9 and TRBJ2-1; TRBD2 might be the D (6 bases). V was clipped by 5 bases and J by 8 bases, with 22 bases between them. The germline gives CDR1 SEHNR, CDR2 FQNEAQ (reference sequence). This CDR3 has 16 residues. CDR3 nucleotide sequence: TGTGCCAGCAGCCACCACCCAGCGGAGGGTAACTATGAGCAGTTCTTC. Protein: CASSHHPAEGNYEQFF. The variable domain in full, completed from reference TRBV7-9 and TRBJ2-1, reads DTGVSQNPRHKITKRGQNVTFRCDPISEHNRLYWYRQTLGQGPEFLTYFQNEAQLEKSRLLSDRFSAERPKGSFSTLEIQRTEQGDSAMYLCASSHHPAEGNYEQFFGPGTRLTVL.

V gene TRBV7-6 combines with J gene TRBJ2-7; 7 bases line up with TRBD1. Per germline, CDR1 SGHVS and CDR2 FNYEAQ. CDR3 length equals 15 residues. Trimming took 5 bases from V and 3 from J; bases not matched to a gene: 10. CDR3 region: CASSGEPGQFYEQYF. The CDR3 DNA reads TGTGCCAGCAGCGGAGAACCGGGACAGTTCTACGAGCAGTACTTC.

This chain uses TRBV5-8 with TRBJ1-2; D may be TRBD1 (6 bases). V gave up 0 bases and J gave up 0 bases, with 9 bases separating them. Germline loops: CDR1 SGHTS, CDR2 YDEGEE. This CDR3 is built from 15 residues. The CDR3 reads CASSLVSGANYGYTF. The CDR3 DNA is TGTGCCAGCAGCTTGGTGTCAGGGGCTAACTATGGCTACACCTTC.

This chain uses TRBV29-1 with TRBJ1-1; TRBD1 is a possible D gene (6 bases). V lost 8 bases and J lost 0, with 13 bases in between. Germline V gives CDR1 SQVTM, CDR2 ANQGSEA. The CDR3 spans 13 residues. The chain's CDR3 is CSSQGWLNTEAFF. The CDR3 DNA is TGCAGCTCCCAGGGGTGGTTGAACACTGAAGCTTTCTTT. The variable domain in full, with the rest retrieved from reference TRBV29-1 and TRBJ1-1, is SAVISQKPSRDICQRGTSLTIQCQVDSQVTMMFWYRQQPGQSLTLIATANQGSEATYESGFVIDKFPISRPNLTFSTLTVSNMSPEDSSIYLCSSQGWLNTEAFFGQGTRLTVV.